Listed below are T cell receptor beta chains from one sample, sequenced in a study of pediatric ulcerative colitis. Some clones are missing from TCRdb's copy, which holds only in-frame ones; the method was immunoSEQ multiplex PCR. This sample has 12,000 to 15,000 clones, with 75% to 90% found just once. Sample: blood. The receptors were gathered from a boy younger than 18 with moderate ulcerative colitis. Both conserved end residues are part of each CDR3. Each record gives: J gene, V gene, clone size, D gene, CDR3 DNA, CDR3 protein. D genes are given only for firm matches. Expanded clones get a size class; other rows say once, few or many, or leave the size out.

>TRBJ2-1|TRBV27|NA|NA
TGTGCCAGCAGTTTGGGCCGGCTTAGTGAGCAGTTCTTC
CASSLGRLSEQFF
>TRBJ1-2|TRBV5-5|NA|NA
TGTGCCAGCAGCTCGGGACTGAACTATGGCTACACCTTC
CASSSGLNYGYTF
>TRBJ2-3|TRBV15|NA|NA
TGTGCCACCAGCAGACCCGGCACAGATACGCAGTATTTT
CATSRPGTDTQYF
>TRBJ2-7|TRBV27|NA|TRBD2
TGTGCCAGCAGTCCGCTTTGGCTAGCGGGCTACGAGCAGTACTTC
CASSPLWLAGYEQYF
>TRBJ1-2|TRBV2|NA|NA
TGTGCCAGCAGGAATGTCGCAGCCCAAAACTATGGCTACACCTTC
CASRNVAAQNYGYTF
>TRBJ2-7|TRBV5-1|NA|NA
TGCGCCAGCAGCCCAACCTGGACTTCCTCCTACGAGCAGTACTTC
CASSPTWTSSYEQYF
>TRBJ1-5|TRBV30|NA|NA
TGTGCCTGTTCTACGGCGGGAGGCAATCAGCCCCAGCATTTT
CACSTAGGNQPQHF
>TRBJ2-2|TRBV6-4|NA|TRBD1
TGTGCCACCTCCTCCCAGGGGGCCGGGGAGCTGTTTTTT
CATSSQGAGELFF
>TRBJ2-1|TRBV18|NA|NA
TGTGCCAGCTCAAAGGACCGGGATTTCGAGCAGTTCTTC
CASSKDRDFEQFF
>TRBJ2-1|TRBV10-3|NA|NA
TGTGCCATCAGTGAGTGGGCAGGTCGAAGGCTGGGGGCCAATGAGCAGTTCTTC
CAISEWAGRRLGANEQFF
>TRBJ2-5|TRBV18|NA|NA
TGTGCCAGCTCACCCCAAGGGGACTTGGGAGAGACCCAGTACTTC
CASSPQGDLGETQYF
>TRBJ2-7|TRBV27|NA|NA
TGTGCCAGCAGTTTAAAGGGCGGGACTCCGGTGCCCTACGAGCAGTACTTC
CASSLKGGTPVPYEQYF
>TRBJ2-1|TRBV6-5|NA|TRBD2
TGTGCCAGCAGTTTAGCGGGGGCGGGGGGCCGTGAGCAGTTCTTC
CASSLAGAGGREQFF
>TRBJ1-1|TRBV20-1|few|NA
TGCGCACCCGCTTACAACACTGAAGCTTTCTTT
CAPAYNTEAFF
>TRBJ1-4|TRBV30|NA|NA
TGTGCCTGGAGATCCTGGGGATCAACTAATGAAAAACTGTTTTTT
CAWRSWGSTNEKLFF
>TRBJ2-1|TRBV19|NA|NA
TGTGCCAGTAGTATGTATCTATGGCAGGGCAACAACAATGAGCAGTTCTTC
CASSMYLWQGNNNEQFF
>TRBJ1-4|TRBV2|NA|NA
TGTGCCAGCAGTGAAGCGCTCGGGGAGGGTCGAGAAAAACTGTTTTTT
CASSEALGEGREKLFF
>TRBJ2-1|TRBV11-3|NA|NA
TGTGCCAGCAGCCCCGACAGTTCCTACAATGAGCAGTTCTTC
CASSPDSSYNEQFF
>TRBJ2-7|TRBV7-8|NA|NA
TGTGCCAGCGTCCGGGACTCCTACGGGAGCCACTACGAGCAGTACTTC
CASVRDSYGSHYEQYF
>TRBJ1-2|TRBV11-2|NA|NA
TGTGCCAGCAGAACAAGGGCCGGGGCAGAAGAAGGCTACACCTTC
CASRTRAGAEEGYTF
>TRBJ1-2|TRBV28|NA|NA
TGTGCCAGCGAAGAATCCAGGGTTGACTATGGCTACACCTTC
CASEESRVDYGYTF
>TRBJ2-7|TRBV18|NA|TRBD1
TGTGCCAGCTCACCGCCAGGGGGCCTGAGCTCCTACGAGCAGTACTTC
CASSPPGGLSSYEQYF
>TRBJ2-1|TRBV9|NA|NA
TGTGCCAGCAGCGCGACCCGATGGGGTTACTCCTACAATGAGCAGTTCTTC
CASSATRWGYSYNEQFF
>TRBJ2-2|TRBV6-1|NA|NA
TGTGCCAGCAGTGGACAGGTGGTCGGCACCGGGGAGCTGTTTTTT
CASSGQVVGTGELFF
>TRBJ2-3|TRBV18|NA|NA
TGTGCCAGCTCACCATCCGCGGCCACCACGGGGCCCTATCACCCAGATACGCAGTATTTT
CASSPSAATTGPYHPDTQYF
>TRBJ1-6|TRBV27|NA|NA
TGTGCCAGCAGTTCCCTACAGGGTTTGGGCACCTATAATTCACCCCTCCACTTT
CASSSLQGLGTYNSPLHF
>TRBJ1-1|TRBV30|NA|NA
TGTGCCTGGAGTGCCCATACCGACACTGAAGCTTTCTTT
CAWSAHTDTEAFF
>TRBJ2-4|TRBV19|NA|TRBD2
TGTGCCAGTAGTCCCCGGACTAGCGGGAGATGGAGGAACATTCAGTACTTC
CASSPRTSGRWRNIQYF
>TRBJ1-2|TRBV7-9|few|TRBD1
TGTGCCAGCAGCTTAGCTGGCAGGGGGCTTGGCTATGGCTACACCTTC
CASSLAGRGLGYGYTF
>TRBJ2-3|TRBV7-6|NA|TRBD2
TGTGCCAGCAGCTCGGGACTAGCGGGGGGGAGGCCAGATACGCAGTATTTT
CASSSGLAGGRPDTQYF
>TRBJ2-5|TRBV7-2|NA|NA
TGTGCCAGCAGCCAACGGGGGCAAGAGACCCAGTACTTC
CASSQRGQETQYF
>TRBJ2-1|TRBV9|NA|NA
TGTGCCAGCAGCGCCCGGGACAACATCAATGAGCAGTTCTTC
CASSARDNINEQFF